This TCR beta chain was obtained from a study of STAT3 mutations in large granular lymphocyte leukemia. Germline-derived CDR1 and CDR2 are MNHNS and SASEGT. This CDR3 spans 15 amino acids. V shed 3 bases and J 6 bases; nucleotides not matched to a gene: 8. A note on this clone: Antigen specificity is unknown.

Study-wide results and limits: A small but highly pathogenic clone may have been missed. Every T-cell large granular lymphocyte leukemia patient had at least one immunodominant TCR beta clonotype. Clonal expansion was inferred from other time points because no sample existed at each clone's first appearance.

Approximately 40,000 productive templates were obtained per sample on average. Clones were read by immunoSEQ multiplex PCR, and TCRdb kept only the in-frame ones, dropping some. This table has several thousand clones, roughly 68% appearing once. What was sequenced was peripheral blood mononuclear cells. This sequence joins TRBV6-1 and TRBJ1-5; 7 bases fit TRBD1. This clonotype was obtained from a man aged 60 to 75 with T-cell large granular lymphocyte leukemia. Some clones in this sample may be carry-over from other donors' samples. CDR3 coding DNA: TGTGCCAGCAGTGACGCAGGGGGTGAGGGTCAGCCCCAGCATTTT. This translates into CASSDAGGEGQPQHF.